This paragraph reports one TCR beta chain. Its antigen is not yet known. No base-level quality is on record; no much larger clone is a single base apart. V trim: 4 bases; J trim: 0 bases; unmatched bases: 13. CDR3 length: 20 amino acids, cysteine to phenylalanine. The only DNA kept is the CDR3, 60 bases in frame from the first base. To demonstrate the VDJtools post-analysis software, the study profiled TCR beta repertoires from the peripheral blood of about 13 young patients with multiple sclerosis. The multiple sclerosis patients were children and adolescents between about 6 and 15 years of age. The library was obtained by PCR. The listed sequencing device is Illumina HiSeq 2500. To reduce PCR and sequencing biases, unique molecular identifiers were built into the TCR beta cDNA libraries. Per 1 to 10 million input T cells, 500,000 or so cDNA molecules were obtained, such that each molecule approximated one T cell. Patient libraries were prepared and sequenced with the same protocol used for the earlier healthy control dataset. Within a given batch, samples were prepared together, multiplexed and sequenced on the same HiSeq lane. The paper's data handling went like this. Raw barcoded reads were processed with MIGEC, and single-read molecular identifier groups were discarded before consensus assembly and CDR3 extraction. VDJtools was used for post-analysis of the clonotype tables, and diversity was normalized by down-sampling every dataset to the size of the smallest sample. Repertoire overlap clustering matched CDR3 amino acid but not nucleotide sequences to correct batch-related cross-sample contamination. TCRdb trimmed the raw reads at Q25, called clones with MiXCR and kept productive beta chains. Every distinct CDR3 protein forms one entry, paired with its most common genes and DNA. TCRdb assigned the V and J calls; the authors' analysis was not used. The sample contains over 250,000 distinct CDR3 sequences, 36% of them found a single time. The top ten clonotypes cover under 5.5% of the sample.

The data are from a study of post-analysis software for immune sequencing data (dated by TCRdb to the mid-2010s). Study-wide context: The recorded disease courses included relapsing-remitting, secondary progressive and progressive-relapsing multiple sclerosis, and some patients had no subtype annotation. The patient repertoires were compared against 10 to 12 previously published healthy control repertoires obtained from donors aged 6 to 25 years. A subset of samples was prepared in parallel using single-end sample barcoding, then pooled and co-amplified after Illumina adapter ligation. Overall study results and their limits: Direct clustering with F measure showed strong co-clustering of samples prepared in the same batch, prompting a batch-effect correction. The multiple sclerosis patient group was slightly younger than the control group. Patients showed significantly higher frequencies than controls for 4 or 5 TRBV segments, among them TRBV5-6, TRBV5-1 and TRBV20-1. Compared with controls, multiple sclerosis patients had significantly lower normalized Chao1 diversity, a finding suggesting substantial peripheral T-cell clonal expansion.

The chain joins TRBV12-3 or TRBV12-4 to TRBJ2-3; the central 13 bases match TRBD2. This sequence was found in a girl under 18 with multiple sclerosis. The sample comprised blood. The DNA sequence reads TGTGCCAGCAGTTACACGGACGGGACTAGCGGGATCTCTAGCACAGATACGCAGTATTTT. Its translation is CASSYTDGTSGISSTDTQYF.